This T cell receptor (beta chain) was recovered during a study of blood T cell repertoires in COVID-19. Clones were read by immunoSEQ multiplex PCR, and TCRdb kept only the in-frame ones, dropping some. The table shows hundreds of thousands of clones, with less than 90% occurring only once. Germline trimming cut 1 base from V and 4 bases from J; bases unmatched to any gene: 3. This CDR3 contains 15 residues. In germline, CDR1 is SGHTA, CDR2 FQGTGA. This receptor was identified in a woman in her 70s with COVID-19, enrolled during active disease. The sequenced sample consisted of peripheral blood. The rearrangement links TRBV7-3 to TRBJ2-1; 8 bases line up with TRBD2. The CDR3 DNA sequence: TGTGCCAGCAGCTTAATGGTAGCGGGGTACAATGAGCAGTTCTTC. This translates into CASSLMVAGYNEQFF.